This T cell receptor beta chain was identified in a study of technical replicates of blood from several donors. Assay: immunoSEQ multiplex PCR; the TCRdb copy retains only in-frame clones and omits some. The table lists some 60,000 clones, roughly nine tenths of them singletons. Sequencing was performed on PBMCs. The receptor comes from a human donor in good health. Some clones in this sample may be carry-over from other donors' samples.

The DNA for the CDR3 is TGTGCCAGCAGTGTTCGGTTTCTCTACGAGCAGTACTTC. This codes for CASSVRFLYEQYF. The chain recombines TRBV2 with TRBJ2-7, with unresolved D. The germline gives CDR1 SNHLY, CDR2 FYNNEI. This CDR3 region has 13 residues. Trimming took 4 bases from V and 3 from J, leaving 10 bases between them.